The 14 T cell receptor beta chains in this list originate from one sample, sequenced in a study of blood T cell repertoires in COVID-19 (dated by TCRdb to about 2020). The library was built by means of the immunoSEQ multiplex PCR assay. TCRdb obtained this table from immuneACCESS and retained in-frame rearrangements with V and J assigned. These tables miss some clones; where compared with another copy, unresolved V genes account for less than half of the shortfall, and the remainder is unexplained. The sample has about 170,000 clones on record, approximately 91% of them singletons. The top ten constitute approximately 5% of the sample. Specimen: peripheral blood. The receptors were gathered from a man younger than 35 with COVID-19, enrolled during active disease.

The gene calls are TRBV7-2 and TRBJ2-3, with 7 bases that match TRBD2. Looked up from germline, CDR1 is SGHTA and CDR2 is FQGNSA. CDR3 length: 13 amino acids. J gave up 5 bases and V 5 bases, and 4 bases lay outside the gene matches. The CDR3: CASSGRARDTQYF. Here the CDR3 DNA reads TGTGCCAGCAGCGGGAGGGCGAGAGATACGCAGTATTTT.

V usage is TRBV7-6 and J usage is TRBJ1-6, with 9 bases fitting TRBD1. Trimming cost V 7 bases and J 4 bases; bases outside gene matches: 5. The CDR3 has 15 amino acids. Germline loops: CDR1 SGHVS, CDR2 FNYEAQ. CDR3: CASTTGTGYNSPLHF. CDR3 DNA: TGTGCCAGCACCACCGGGACAGGGTATAATTCACCCCTCCACTTT.

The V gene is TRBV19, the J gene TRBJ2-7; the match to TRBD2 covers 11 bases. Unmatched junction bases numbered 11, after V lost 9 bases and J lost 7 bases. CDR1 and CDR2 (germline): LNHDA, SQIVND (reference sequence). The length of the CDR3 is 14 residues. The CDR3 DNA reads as TGTGCCAGCAGTCCACTAGCGGGAGTGGGGGAGCAGTACTTC. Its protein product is CASSPLAGVGEQYF.

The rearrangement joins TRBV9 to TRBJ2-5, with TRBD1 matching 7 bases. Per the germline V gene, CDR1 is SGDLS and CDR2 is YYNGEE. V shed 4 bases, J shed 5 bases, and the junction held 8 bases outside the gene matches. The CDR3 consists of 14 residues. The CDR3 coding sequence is TGTGCCAGCAGCCTAGGACAGGTCAGGGAGACCCAGTACTTC. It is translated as CASSLGQVRETQYF.

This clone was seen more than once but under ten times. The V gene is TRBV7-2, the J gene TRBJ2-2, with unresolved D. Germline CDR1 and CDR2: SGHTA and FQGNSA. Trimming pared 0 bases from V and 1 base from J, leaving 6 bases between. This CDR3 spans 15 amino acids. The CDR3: CASSLASQNTGELFF. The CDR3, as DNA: TGTGCCAGCAGCTTAGCTAGCCAGAACACCGGGGAGCTGTTTTTT.

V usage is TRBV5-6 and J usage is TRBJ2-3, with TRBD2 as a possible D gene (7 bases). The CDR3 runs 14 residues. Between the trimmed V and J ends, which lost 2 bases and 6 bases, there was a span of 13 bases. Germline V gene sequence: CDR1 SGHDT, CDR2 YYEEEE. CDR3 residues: CASSFGLGGDTQYF. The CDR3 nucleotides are TGTGCCAGCAGCTTCGGACTAGGGGGGGATACGCAGTATTTT.

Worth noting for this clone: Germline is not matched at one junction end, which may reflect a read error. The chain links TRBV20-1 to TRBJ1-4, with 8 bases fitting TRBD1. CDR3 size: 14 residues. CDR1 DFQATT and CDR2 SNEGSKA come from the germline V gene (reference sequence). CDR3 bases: TGCAGTGCTAGTCAGGGGGCGGGTAATGAAAAACTGCTTTTT. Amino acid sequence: CSASQGAGNEKLLF.

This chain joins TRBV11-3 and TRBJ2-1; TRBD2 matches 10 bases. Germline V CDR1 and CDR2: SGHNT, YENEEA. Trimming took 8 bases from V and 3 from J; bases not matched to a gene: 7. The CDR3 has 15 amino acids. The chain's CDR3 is CASASGRGSYNEQFF. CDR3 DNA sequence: TGTGCCAGCGCAAGCGGGAGGGGTAGCTACAATGAGCAGTTCTTC.

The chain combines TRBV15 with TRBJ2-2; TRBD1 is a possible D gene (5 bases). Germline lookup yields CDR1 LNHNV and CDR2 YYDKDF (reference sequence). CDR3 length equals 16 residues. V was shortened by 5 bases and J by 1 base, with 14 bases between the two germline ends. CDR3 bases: TGTGCCACCAGCGCCCATCCAGGGTTGAACACCGGGGAGCTGTTTTTT. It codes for CATSAHPGLNTGELFF.

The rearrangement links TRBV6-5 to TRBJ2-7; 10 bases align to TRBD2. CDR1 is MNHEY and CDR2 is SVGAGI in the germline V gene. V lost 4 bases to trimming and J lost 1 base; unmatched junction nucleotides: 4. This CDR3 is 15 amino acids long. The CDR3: CASSLAGGHSYEQYF. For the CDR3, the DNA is TGTGCCAGCAGTTTAGCGGGAGGCCATTCCTACGAGCAGTACTTC.

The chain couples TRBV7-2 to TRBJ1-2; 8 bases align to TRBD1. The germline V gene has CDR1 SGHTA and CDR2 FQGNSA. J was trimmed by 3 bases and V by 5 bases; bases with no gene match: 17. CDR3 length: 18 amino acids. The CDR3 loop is CASSPLYGQGARYYGYTF. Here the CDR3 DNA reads TGTGCCAGCAGCCCTCTGTATGGGCAGGGGGCGCGGTACTATGGCTACACCTTC.

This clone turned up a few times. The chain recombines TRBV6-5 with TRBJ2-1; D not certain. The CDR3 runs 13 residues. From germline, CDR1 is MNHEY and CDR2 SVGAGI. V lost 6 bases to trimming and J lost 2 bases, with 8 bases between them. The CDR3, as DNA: TGTGCCAGCAGCACCCCAGCCTACAATGAGCAGTTCTTC. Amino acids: CASSTPAYNEQFF.

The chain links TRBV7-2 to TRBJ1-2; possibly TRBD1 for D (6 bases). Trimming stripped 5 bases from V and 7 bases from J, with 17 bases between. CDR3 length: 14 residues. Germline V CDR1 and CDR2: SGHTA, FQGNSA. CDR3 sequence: CASSPRRGGPGYTF. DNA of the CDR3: TGTGCCAGCAGCCCCAGGCGGGGGGGCCCTGGCTACACCTTC. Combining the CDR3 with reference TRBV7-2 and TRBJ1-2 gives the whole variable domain GAGVSQSPSNKVTEKGKDVELRCDPISGHTALYWYRQSLGQGLEFLIYFQGNSAPDKSGLPSDRFSAERTGGSVSTLTIQRTQQEDSAVYLCASSPRRGGPGYTFGSGTRLTVV.

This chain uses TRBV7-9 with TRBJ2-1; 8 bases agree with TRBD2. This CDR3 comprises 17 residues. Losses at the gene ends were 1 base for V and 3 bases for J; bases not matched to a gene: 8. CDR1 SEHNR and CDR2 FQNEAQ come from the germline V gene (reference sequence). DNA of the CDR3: TGTGCCAGCAGCTTAGTCAGCGGGGGCAGGGACTACAATGAGCAGTTCTTC. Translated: CASSLVSGGRDYNEQFF. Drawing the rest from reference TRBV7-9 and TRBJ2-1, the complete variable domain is DTGVSQNPRHKITKRGQNVTFRCDPISEHNRLYWYRQTLGQGPEFLTYFQNEAQLEKSRLLSDRFSAERPKGSFSTLEIQRTEQGDSAMYLCASSLVSGGRDYNEQFFGPGTRLTVL.